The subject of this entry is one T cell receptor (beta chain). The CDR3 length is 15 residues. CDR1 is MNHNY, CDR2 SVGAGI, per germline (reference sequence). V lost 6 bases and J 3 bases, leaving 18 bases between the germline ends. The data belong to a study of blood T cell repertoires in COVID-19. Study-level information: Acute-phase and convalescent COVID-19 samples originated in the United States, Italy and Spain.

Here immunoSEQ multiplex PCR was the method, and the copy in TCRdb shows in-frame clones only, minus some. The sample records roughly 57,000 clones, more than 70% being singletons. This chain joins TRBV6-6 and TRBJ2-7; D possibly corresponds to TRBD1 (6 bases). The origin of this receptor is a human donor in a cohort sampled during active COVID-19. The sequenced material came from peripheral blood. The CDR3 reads CASSHDRIGGYEQYF. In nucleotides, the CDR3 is TGTGCCAGCAGCCACGACAGGATAGGAGGCTACGAGCAGTACTTC.